Each of the 2 T cell receptor beta chains below was sequenced from the same sample in a study of blood T cell repertoires in COVID-19. Here immunoSEQ multiplex PCR was the method, and the copy in TCRdb shows in-frame clones only, minus some. The sample carries approximately 35,000 clones, 88% recorded once. The sequenced material came from peripheral blood. The source of these receptors is a woman in her 70s with active COVID-19.

CDR3: CASSLSGGTDTQYF. CDR3 DNA: TGTGCCAGCAGCTTAAGCGGGGGCACAGATACGCAGTATTTT. The chain links TRBV7-3 to TRBJ2-3, with D possibly matching TRBD2 (6 bases). Per the germline V gene, CDR1 is SGHTA and CDR2 is FQGTGA. With 1 base removed from V and 1 base from J, the gap between germline ends came to 6 bases. This CDR3 is 14 amino acids long.

The chain links TRBV5-6 to TRBJ1-2; D not certain. This CDR3 comprises 11 residues. V was pared by 6 bases and J by 8 bases, with 11 bases between. Germline CDR1 SGHDT, CDR2 YYEEEE. The CDR3 protein is CASTHGYGYTF. The CDR3 nucleotides read TGTGCCAGCACTCACGGGTACGGCTACACCTTC.